These 18 T cell receptor beta chains were sequenced from one sample in a study of control samples from healthy donors and cancer patients. Some clones are missing from TCRdb's copy, which holds only in-frame ones; the method was immunoSEQ multiplex PCR. The sample includes fewer than 500,000 clones, approximately 90% seen only once; the top ten take 5% to 7%. Sequenced sample: PBMCs. These receptors were obtained from a man aged 35 to 55 with head and neck cancer.

The chain uses TRBV11-2 and TRBJ2-7, with D possibly being TRBD1 (6 bases). This CDR3 has 15 amino acids. With 4 bases removed from V and 5 bases from J, the gap between germline ends came to 18 bases. Looked up from germline, CDR1 is SGHAT and CDR2 is FQNNGV. The CDR3 DNA reads as TGTGCCAGCAGCTCAGGGGCCAGTTTAATGAACGAGCAGTACTTC. The encoded protein is CASSSGASLMNEQYF.

The rearrangement links TRBV6-6 to TRBJ1-2; 8 bases align to TRBD1. Losses at the gene ends were 9 bases for V and 4 bases for J; bases not matched to a gene: 10. Germline V gene data show CDR1 as MNHNY and CDR2 as SVGAGI (reference sequence). The CDR3 totals 14 residues. This CDR3 reads CASDRGQGIYGYTF. DNA for the CDR3: TGTGCCAGTGACCGCGGACAGGGAATCTATGGCTACACCTTC.

The chain carries TRBV30 and TRBJ2-1; 8 bases are a match to TRBD2. The germline V gene encodes CDR1 GTSNPN and CDR2 SVGIG (reference sequence). V was pared by 3 bases and J by 8 bases, with 12 bases of the junction left unmatched. This CDR3 contains 15 residues. The CDR3 loop reads CAWRASGRATDEQFF. The CDR3 region has the DNA TGTGCCTGGAGGGCATCCGGGAGGGCCACCGATGAGCAGTTCTTC.

This sequence joins TRBV12-3 or TRBV12-4 and TRBJ1-2; D remains unclear. The CDR3 totals 13 residues. Trimming pared 6 bases from V and 6 bases from J, leaving 14 bases between. In nucleotides, the CDR3 is TGTGCCAGCAGAGCAAACACGGCAGATGGCTACACCTTC. Its translation: CASRANTADGYTF.

The chain links TRBV19 to TRBJ1-2; D is uncertain. Trimming left V 1 base short and J 4 bases short, with 16 bases between. The length of the CDR3 is 16 residues. Germline assignment: CDR1 LNHDA and CDR2 SQIVND (reference sequence). The CDR3 loop is CASSIGASGRSYGYTF. CDR3 DNA: TGTGCCAGTAGTATAGGCGCTTCCGGACGGAGCTATGGCTACACCTTC.

This sequence joins TRBV18 and TRBJ2-7; tentative D call: TRBD2 (6 bases). This CDR3 is 16 amino acids long. Trimming took off 0 bases at V and 4 bases at J, with 16 bases between the two ends. Germline lookup yields CDR1 KGHSH and CDR2 LQKENI. This CDR3 reads CASSPPGRAGWYEQYF. For the CDR3, the DNA is TGTGCCAGCTCACCACCGGGGCGCGCGGGGTGGTACGAGCAGTACTTC. Drawing the rest from reference TRBV18 and TRBJ2-7, the complete variable domain is NAGVMQNPRHLVRRRGQEARLRCSPMKGHSHVYWYRQLPEEGLKFMVYLQKENIIDESGMPKERFSAEFPKEGPSILRIQQVVRGDSAAYFCASSPPGRAGWYEQYFGPGTRLTVT.

The V gene is TRBV2, the J gene TRBJ2-1, with D perhaps being TRBD1 or TRBD2 (6 bases each). CDR1 is SNHLY and CDR2 is FYNNEI in the germline V gene. The ends were cut back, 1 base at V and 0 bases at J, with 10 bases in the middle. The CDR3 length is 16 residues. This CDR3 reads CASSEGGASSYNEQFF. CDR3 sequence (DNA): TGTGCCAGCAGTGAAGGGGGGGCTAGCTCCTACAATGAGCAGTTCTTC.

V is TRBV4-2 and J is TRBJ2-3; 9 bases fit TRBD2. The CDR3 runs to 17 residues. Germline V lookup: CDR1 LGHNA, CDR2 YNFKEQ. V gave up 0 bases and J gave up 8 bases; unmatched junction bases: 12. The CDR3 loop is CASSQDPAGGPSGTQYF. Here the CDR3 DNA reads TGTGCCAGCAGCCAAGATCCGGCGGGGGGGCCGAGTGGTACGCAGTATTTT.

The genes are TRBV5-6 and TRBJ2-5, with D possibly matching TRBD2 (5 bases). The ends were cut back, 2 bases at V and 3 bases at J, with 5 bases in the middle. This CDR3 contains 12 residues. Germline-derived CDR1 and CDR2 are SGHDT and YYEEEE. CDR3: CASSLLEETQYF. The CDR3 DNA reads TGTGCCAGCAGCTTACTAGAAGAGACCCAGTACTTC.

The rearrangement uses TRBV5-1 and TRBJ2-7; TRBD2 might be the D (5 bases). The CDR3 totals 14 residues. Germline loops: CDR1 SGHRS, CDR2 YFSETQ. Trimming left V 4 bases short and J 6 bases short, with 17 bases between. Written as DNA, the CDR3 is TGCGCCAGCAGCACAAACGACGGGGTGAGCGAGCAGTACTTC. Its translation is CASSTNDGVSEQYF. Based on the CDR3 plus reference TRBV5-1 and TRBJ2-7, the full variable domain is KAGVTQTPRYLIKTRGQQVTLSCSPISGHRSVSWYQQTPGQGLQFLFEYFSETQRNKGNFPGRFSGRQFSNSRSEMNVSTLELGDSALYLCASSTNDGVSEQYFGPGTRLTVT.

This sequence joins TRBV6-2 or TRBV6-3 and TRBJ2-2; maybe TRBD1 (6 bases). V was clipped by 5 bases and J by 3 bases, with 13 bases between them. This CDR3 has 15 residues. In germline, CDR1 is MNHEY, CDR2 SVGEGT. CDR3 bases: TGTGCCAGCAGTGCCCACAGGGTGGACACCGGGGAGCTGTTTTTT. Translated: CASSAHRVDTGELFF.

V is TRBV27 and J is TRBJ1-1; a possible D gene is TRBD1 (6 bases). V was cut by 6 bases and J by 4 bases, with 15 bases left in between. Germline V gene sequence: CDR1 MNHEY, CDR2 SMNVEV (reference sequence). This CDR3 region has 14 residues. The CDR3 loop is CASRSGDTLTEAFF. For the CDR3, the DNA is TGTGCCAGCAGGTCCGGGGACACCCTCACTGAAGCTTTCTTT.

This chain connects TRBV6-5 to TRBJ1-2; unclear D gene. V was shortened by 7 bases and J by 4 bases, with 13 bases between the two germline ends. Germline values: CDR1 MNHEY, CDR2 SVGAGI. The CDR3 runs to 13 residues. DNA of the CDR3: TGTGCCAGCACCCCCGATAGAAGCTATGGCTACACCTTC. This translates into CASTPDRSYGYTF.

The CDR3 nucleotides are TGTGCCAGCAGCCCTGAGATAGCGGCCTACGAGCAGTACTTC. Amino acids: CASSPEIAAYEQYF. J is TRBJ2-7 and V is TRBV5-4; D is perhaps TRBD2 (6 bases). Trimming removed 4 bases from V and 2 bases from J, with 13 bases in between. Germline CDR1 reads SGHNT; CDR2 reads YYREEE (reference sequence). The CDR3 consists of 14 residues. The full variable domain, completed using reference TRBV5-4 and TRBJ2-7, is ETGVTQSPTHLIKTRGQQVTLRCSSQSGHNTVSWYQQALGQGPQFIFQYYREEENGRGNFPPRFSGLQFPNYSSELNVNALELDDSALYLCASSPEIAAYEQYFGPGTRLTVT.

This clone has just one count. The rearrangement links TRBV21-1 to TRBJ2-7; the table assigns TRBD2, which was not confirmed against the DNA. TRBV21-1 is a known pseudogene. The CDR3 has 13 amino acids. The CDR3 nucleotides read TGTGCCAGCACCCGCAGGAGGGAAGGGGAGCAGTACTTC. This gives the protein CASTRRREGEQYF.

As regards this clone: Germline is not matched at one junction end, which may reflect a read error. The chain carries TRBV7-7 and TRBJ1-1, with a weak D call TRBD1 (5 bases). Germline loops: CDR1 SSHAT, CDR2 FNYEAQ (reference sequence). The CDR3 covers 14 residues. The CDR3 coding sequence is TGTGCTAGCAGCCCTGTGGGGGAGAACACTGAAGCTTTCTTT. Protein: CASSPVGENTEAFF.

The rearrangement uses TRBV9 and TRBJ2-7; tentative D call: TRBD2 (9 bases). This CDR3 contains 14 residues. In germline, CDR1 is SGDLS, CDR2 YYNGEE. V shed 7 bases and J shed 3 bases, with 17 bases lying between them. CDR3 sequence (DNA): TGTGCCAGCGGGCGGGGGGGACAGGTCTACGAGCAGTACTTC. Translated, it gives CASGRGGQVYEQYF. The whole variable domain, remainder taken from reference TRBV9 and TRBJ2-7, is DSGVTQTPKHLITATGQRVTLRCSPRSGDLSVYWYQQSLDQGLQFLIQYYNGEERAKGNILERFSAQQFPDLHSELNLSSLELGDSALYFCASGRGGQVYEQYFGPGTRLTVT.

The V gene is TRBV12-3 or TRBV12-4, the J gene TRBJ2-7; D unclear. V was pared by 4 bases and J by 6 bases, with 7 bases between. The CDR3 totals 11 residues. CDR3 in DNA: TGTGCCAGCAGTTCGAAGACCGAGCAGTACTTC. Its protein product is CASSSKTEQYF.